One sample yielded the 23 T cell receptor beta chains listed below, sequenced in a study of somatic mutations in cytotoxic T cells in rheumatoid arthritis. Sequencing used immunoSEQ multiplex PCR; TCRdb keeps in-frame clones, though not all of them. The table includes under 7,500 clones, around 89% detected once. Sample: CD8+ T cells sorted from blood. Receptor source: an older woman with rheumatoid arthritis.

The rearrangement uses TRBV9 and TRBJ1-4; D possibly corresponds to TRBD1 (5 bases). Germline V gives CDR1 SGDLS, CDR2 YYNGEE. The CDR3 spans 15 residues. V dropped 0 bases and J dropped 8 bases, with 14 bases sitting between them. CDR3 region: CASSVGGGVDEKLFF. CDR3 in DNA: TGTGCCAGCAGCGTAGGCGGGGGGGTCGACGAAAAACTGTTTTTT. Variable domain in full (rest from reference TRBV9 and TRBJ1-4): DSGVTQTPKHLITATGQRVTLRCSPRSGDLSVYWYQQSLDQGLQFLIQYYNGEERAKGNILERFSAQQFPDLHSELNLSSLELGDSALYFCASSVGGGVDEKLFFGSGTQLSVL.

This chain joins TRBV7-6 and TRBJ1-1; possible D gene TRBD1, 5 bases. The CDR3 spans 15 residues. Trimming pared 1 base from V and 5 bases from J, leaving 14 bases between. Germline values: CDR1 SGHVS, CDR2 FNYEAQ. Here the CDR3 reads CASSLGWGLGTEAFF. DNA of the CDR3: TGTGCCAGCAGCTTAGGTTGGGGCTTGGGGACTGAAGCTTTCTTT. The variable domain in full, completed from reference TRBV7-6 and TRBJ1-1, reads GAGVSQSPRYKVTKRGQDVALRCDPISGHVSLYWYRQALGQGPEFLTYFNYEAQQDKSGLPNDRFSAERPEGSISTLTIQRTEQRDSAMYRCASSLGWGLGTEAFFGQGTRLTVV.

V gene TRBV4-2 combines with J gene TRBJ2-7; 8 bases align to TRBD1. Germline V lookup: CDR1 LGHNA, CDR2 YNFKEQ. V gave up 4 bases and J gave up 2 bases; unmatched junction bases: 1. The CDR3 runs 13 residues. In nucleotides, the CDR3 is TGTGCCAGCAGCCCGGACAGGGCCTACGAGCAGTACTTC. This translates into CASSPDRAYEQYF.

This sequence joins TRBV13 and TRBJ2-3; 9 bases match TRBD1. Germline V gene sequence: CDR1 PRHDT, CDR2 FYEKMQ (reference sequence). The CDR3 totals 16 residues. V was clipped by 0 bases and J by 3 bases; unmatched bases: 4. In DNA, the CDR3 is TGTGCCAGCAGCTTAGGCCGGGACAGGGTAACAGATACGCAGTATTTT. The encoded protein is CASSLGRDRVTDTQYF.

The CDR3 sequence is CASSLALTAEKLFF. The DNA for the CDR3 is TGTGCCAGCAGCTTAGCGTTGACAGCTGAAAAACTGTTTTTT. The chain combines TRBV7-6 with TRBJ1-4; D is possibly TRBD1 (5 bases). Per the germline V gene, CDR1 is SGHVS and CDR2 is FNYEAQ. This CDR3 is built from 14 residues. With 0 bases removed from V and 7 bases from J, the gap between germline ends came to 9 bases.

The genes are TRBV4-1 and TRBJ2-7; 9 nucleotides line up with TRBD1. The trim removed 7 bases at V and 1 base at J, leaving 11 bases unmatched. The CDR3 covers 16 residues. Germline V CDR1 and CDR2: MGHRA, YSYEKL. This chain's CDR3 is CASTPVAGTGSYEQYF. The CDR3 coding sequence is TGCGCCAGCACTCCTGTGGCGGGGACAGGGTCCTACGAGCAGTACTTC.

The CDR3 region has the DNA TGTGCCAGCAGCGGGCCCCCGACAGGGGATGATCAGCCCCAGCATTTT. Its protein is CASSGPPTGDDQPQHF. The J gene is TRBJ1-5, the V gene TRBV9, with 8 bases matching TRBD1. CDR3 size: 16 residues. Germline CDR1 is SGDLS and CDR2 is YYNGEE. J lost 5 bases, V lost 3 bases, and 10 bases had no gene match.

This clone was detected once. The chain is built from TRBV5-5 and TRBJ2-6; D gene unclear. Trimming stripped 0 bases from V and 0 bases from J, with 10 bases between. The CDR3 length is 17 residues. Germline V gene sequence: CDR1 SGHKS, CDR2 YYEKEE (reference sequence). The CDR3 reads CASSLGVRPSGANVLTF. The CDR3 DNA sequence: TGTGCCAGCAGCTTGGGGGTCAGGCCCTCTGGGGCCAACGTCCTGACTTTC.

This sequence joins TRBV6-1 and TRBJ1-5; 11 bases are shared with TRBD1. Trimming cost V 3 bases and J 7 bases; bases outside gene matches: 5. The CDR3 length is 15 residues. Germline CDR1 and CDR2: MNHNS and SASEGT. CDR3 in amino acids: CASSEDRGQGQPQHF. The CDR3 DNA reads TGTGCCAGCAGTGAGGACAGGGGGCAAGGACAGCCCCAGCATTTT.

The gene calls are TRBV4-1 and TRBJ1-1; tentatively, D is TRBD1 (6 bases). Germline CDR1 and CDR2: MGHRA and YSYEKL. The V end lost 4 bases, the J end lost 1 base, and 22 bases lay between the germline ends. This CDR3 region has 18 residues. CDR3 DNA sequence: TGCGCCAGCAGCCCCGCTGGACAGCAAATTACTCAGAACACTGAAGCTTTCTTT. Translation: CASSPAGQQITQNTEAFF.

The rearrangement links TRBV30 to TRBJ2-7, with D maybe TRBD1 (6 bases). There are 11 residues in the CDR3. CDR1 is GTSNPN and CDR2 is SVGIG in the germline V gene (reference sequence). V was shortened by 5 bases and J by 4 bases, with 9 bases between the two germline ends. The CDR3 DNA follows: TGTGCCTGGGGGGGCATATACGAGCAGTACTTC. Amino acid sequence: CAWGGIYEQYF.

CDR3 coding DNA: TGTGCCAGCAGCGTGGGAGGGGAGTTCTCCTACGAGCAGTACTTC. Translating it yields CASSVGGEFSYEQYF. The rearrangement uses TRBV9 and TRBJ2-7; TRBD2 matches at 7 bases. The CDR3 consists of 15 residues. V shed 2 bases, J shed 0 bases, and the junction held 5 bases outside the gene matches. CDR1 is SGDLS and CDR2 is YYNGEE in the germline V gene.

V is TRBV19 and J is TRBJ1-4, with 12 bases identical to TRBD1. J lost 8 bases, V lost 3 bases, and 1 base had no gene match. Germline lookup yields CDR1 LNHDA and CDR2 SQIVND (reference sequence). This CDR3 has 14 residues. CDR3 coding DNA: TGTGCCAGTAGTATGGGGACAGGGGGCGAAAAACTGTTTTTT. It encodes CASSMGTGGEKLFF.

The gene calls are TRBV21-1 and TRBJ1-3; the table's D call TRBD1 went unverified against the DNA. TRBV21-1 is annotated as a pseudogene. The CDR3 runs to 15 residues. The CDR3 here is CASRERGQGGNTIYF. The CDR3 nucleotides read TGTGCCAGCAGAGAAAGGGGGCAGGGTGGAAACACCATATATTTT.

This clone was seen once. The chain employs TRBV5-1 and TRBJ1-5; D might be TRBD1 (6 bases). The germline CDR1 and CDR2 sequences are SGHRS and YFSETQ. V gave up 4 bases and J gave up 5 bases, with 13 bases separating them. This CDR3 comprises 14 residues. The chain's CDR3 is CASSPSGGHQPQHF. CDR3 DNA sequence: TGCGCCAGCAGCCCGAGCGGGGGGCATCAGCCCCAGCATTTT.

The chain recombines TRBV7-9 with TRBJ2-5, with 8 nucleotides matching TRBD1. J lost 2 bases, V lost 4 bases, and 9 bases had no gene match. Germline V CDR1 and CDR2: SEHNR, FQNEAQ (reference sequence). CDR3 length equals 16 residues. The CDR3 coding sequence is TGTGCCAGCAGCTGGGTGAGACAGGGGCGACAAGAGACCCAGTACTTC. This sequence encodes CASSWVRQGRQETQYF.

The gene calls are TRBV2 and TRBJ2-7; 7 nucleotides match TRBD2. V dropped 9 bases and J dropped 2; count of bases not matched to a gene: 4. The V gene's germline CDR1 is SNHLY and CDR2 FYNNEI. This CDR3 is 12 amino acids long. CDR3 residues: CASEGGTYEQYF. CDR3 bases: TGTGCCAGTGAGGGAGGGACCTACGAGCAGTACTTC.

The chain employs TRBV2 and TRBJ1-4; TRBD1 agrees at 7 bases. CDR3 length: 14 residues. CDR1 is SNHLY and CDR2 is FYNNEI in the germline V gene. The V and J ends lost 3 bases and 7 bases, in that order; junction bases with no gene match: 5. CDR3 amino acids: CASSDGDRVEKLFF. DNA of the CDR3: TGTGCCAGCAGTGACGGTGACAGGGTTGAAAAACTGTTTTTT.

V gene TRBV5-6 combines with J gene TRBJ2-1, with D uncertain. The V gene's germline CDR1 is SGHDT and CDR2 YYEEEE. V gave up 4 bases and J gave up 0 bases, with 11 bases separating them. The CDR3 sequence is 15 residues long. CDR3 loop: CASSHARSSYNEQFF. The CDR3 nucleotides are TGTGCCAGCAGCCACGCTAGGAGCTCCTACAATGAGCAGTTCTTC.

The rearrangement uses TRBV4-3 and TRBJ2-3; the match to TRBD2 covers 16 bases. The CDR3 covers 21 residues. Per the germline V gene, CDR1 is LGHNA and CDR2 is YSLEER. V was pared by 1 base and J by 3 bases, with 13 bases of the junction left unmatched. The CDR3 is CASSQGGTSGGAVRGTDTQYF. CDR3 sequence (DNA): TGCGCCAGCAGCCAAGGGGGGACTAGCGGGGGGGCGGTCCGTGGGACAGATACGCAGTATTTT.

The rearrangement links TRBV5-1 to TRBJ2-3; 9 bases are shared with TRBD1. CDR1 SGHRS and CDR2 YFSETQ come from the germline V gene. The CDR3 runs 16 residues. V gave up 1 base and J gave up 5 bases; unmatched junction bases: 8. The CDR3 nucleotides are TGCGCCAGCAGCTTGTCCGGGACAGGGTTGGGAGATACGCAGTATTTT. As protein: CASSLSGTGLGDTQYF.

The chain couples TRBV5-1 to TRBJ2-1; 10 bases fit TRBD2. The CDR3 totals 17 residues. In germline, CDR1 is SGHRS, CDR2 YFSETQ. The CDR3: CATTGPSSGSSYNEQFF. The CDR3 DNA is TGCGCAACCACCGGACCTTCTAGCGGGAGCTCCTACAATGAGCAGTTCTTC.

The chain employs TRBV9 and TRBJ1-2; TRBD1 might be the D (5 bases). V was clipped by 1 base and J by 6 bases, with 7 bases between them. The CDR3 runs to 12 residues. In germline, CDR1 is SGDLS, CDR2 YYNGEE. CDR3 region: CASSVSRDGYTF. The CDR3 DNA is TGTGCCAGCAGCGTATCCAGGGATGGCTACACCTTC.